These T cell receptor beta chains were read from a single sample in a study of shared clonotypes between healthy human individuals. Generated by immunoSEQ multiplex PCR, the TCRdb table keeps only in-frame clones and is missing some. The profile covers some 1,100,000 clones, with 78% appearing a single time and about 0.52% taken by the ten largest. The sequenced sample consisted of memory CD4+ T cells from PBMCs. All receptors derive from a man aged 18-30 years in good health. Some clones in this sample may be carry-over from other donors' samples. CDR3s include the opening cysteine and the closing phenylalanine or tryptophan. The order of the fields is clone size, D gene, V gene, J gene, CDR3 protein, CDR3 DNA. The D gene is left open where the match is weak. Clone size is not always given. Where it is, it says once, few, many or a class for expanded clones.

>NA|TRBD2|TRBV6-1|TRBJ2-2
CASSKGTSNTGELFF
TGTGCCAGCTCGAAGGGGACTAGTAACACCGGGGAGCTGTTTTTT
>once|TRBD2|TRBV14|TRBJ2-5
CASSRGLAGVETQYF
TGTGCCAGCAGCCGGGGACTAGCGGGAGTAGAGACCCAGTACTTC
>NA|TRBD1|TRBV4-2|TRBJ1-2
CASSPSGQGAGYTF
TGTGCCAGCAGCCCTTCGGGACAGGGGGCGGGCTACACCTTC
>NA|NA|TRBV10-3|TRBJ2-7
CATNGVLSSYEQYF
TGTGCTACCAATGGGGTACTATCCTCCTACGAGCAGTACTTC
>NA|NA|TRBV5-1|TRBJ1-5
CASSLGSGIQPQHF
TGCGCCAGCAGCTTGGGGTCGGGGATTCAGCCCCAGCATTTT
>NA|TRBD1|TRBV6-1|TRBJ1-2
CASRMDRNYGYTF
TGTGCCAGCAGGATGGACAGGAACTATGGCTACACCTTC
>NA|NA|TRBV10-3|TRBJ1-2
CATTASYGYTF
TGTGCCACCACAGCGAGCTATGGCTACACCTTC
>NA|NA|TRBV28|TRBJ2-2
CASSFGQVSTGELFF
TGTGCCAGCAGTTTCGGGCAGGTTTCCACCGGGGAGCTGTTTTTT
>NA|TRBD2|TRBV15|TRBJ2-2
CATSRDPPGLAGVGELFF
TGTGCCACCAGCAGAGATCCGCCCGGACTAGCGGGAGTAGGGGAGCTGTTTTTT
>NA|NA|TRBV28|TRBJ2-2
CASSLDSLNTGELFF
TGTGCCAGCAGCCTGGACTCATTAAACACCGGGGAGCTGTTTTTT
>few|TRBD2|TRBV27|TRBJ2-5
CASSPWTSGETQYF
TGTGCCAGCAGTCCTTGGACTAGCGGAGAGACCCAGTACTTC
>NA|TRBD1|TRBV28|TRBJ1-2
CAEGARGYGYTF
TGTGCGGAGGGGGCTAGGGGCTATGGCTACACCTTC
>many|NA|TRBV5-1|TRBJ1-3
CASSTGSSGNTIYF
TGCGCCAGCAGCACAGGGAGCTCTGGAAACACCATATATTTT
>NA|NA|TRBV5-8|TRBJ2-7
CASSPTDSSYEQYF
TGTGCCAGCAGCCCCACAGACTCCTCCTACGAGCAGTACTTC
>NA|NA|TRBV5-6|TRBJ2-7
CASSLGRASYEQYF
TGTGCCAGCAGCTTGGGCAGGGCCTCCTACGAGCAGTACTTC
>NA|TRBD2|TRBV12-5|TRBJ2-2
CASSPSGSTGELFF
TGTGCTAGTTCCCCTAGCGGGTCCACCGGGGAGCTGTTTTTT
>once|NA|TRBV6-6|TRBJ2-7
CASSRREGASYEQYF
TGTGCCAGCAGTCGCCGGGAGGGGGCCTCCTACGAGCAGTACTTC
>few|NA|TRBV5-1|TRBJ1-2
CASSEGRTNYGYTF
TGCGCCAGCAGCGAGGGACGGACTAACTATGGCTACACCTTC
>NA|NA|TRBV6-6|TRBJ2-5
CASTPLGGRETQYF
TGTGCCAGCACCCCCCTCGGGGGGCGAGAGACCCAGTACTTC
>NA|TRBD1|TRBV12-5|TRBJ1-2
CASGLVPNRGGYTF
TGTGCTAGTGGTTTGGTACCTAACAGGGGAGGCTACACCTTC
>NA|TRBD1|TRBV15|TRBJ2-7
CATSRGDSGPHEQYF
TGTGCCACCAGCAGAGGGGACAGTGGCCCCCACGAGCAGTACTTC
>NA|NA|TRBV5-1|TRBJ2-3
CASSDPRGTDTQYF
TGCGCCAGCAGCGATCCCCGGGGCACAGATACGCAGTATTTT
>NA|NA|TRBV28|TRBJ1-2
CASISRGRHDGYTF
TGTGCCAGCATAAGTAGAGGGAGGCACGATGGCTACACCTTC
>NA|NA|TRBV2|TRBJ2-1
CASRVSPYNEQFF
TGTGCCAGCAGGGTTTCCCCATACAATGAGCAGTTCTTC
>NA|NA|TRBV5-1|TRBJ1-5
CASSLEGGDNQPQHF
TGCGCCAGCAGCTTGGAAGGGGGTGACAATCAGCCCCAGCATTTT
>NA|TRBD1|TRBV6-1|TRBJ2-1
CASSEPRQGGNEQFF
TGTGCCAGCAGTGAACCAAGACAGGGGGGGAATGAGCAGTTCTTC
>NA|NA|TRBV2|TRBJ2-7
CASSRYRYEQYF
TGTGCCAGCAGTAGGTATCGGTACGAGCAGTACTTC
>NA|NA|TRBV2|TRBJ2-1
CASPLLQVNEQFF
TGTGCCAGCCCCCTCCTCCAGGTGAATGAGCAGTTCTTC
>NA|NA|TRBV7-3|TRBJ2-1
CASSPWGTTLGEQFF
TGTGCCAGCAGCCCATGGGGGACCACTCTTGGGGAGCAGTTCTTC